A selection of T cell receptor beta chains follows, all from one sample in a study of T cell clones after liver transplantation. Profiling relied on immunoSEQ multiplex PCR, and the TCRdb table lists in-frame clones only, not all of them. Of tens of thousands of clones in the sample, roughly 85% are singletons; the top ten hold under 0.6%. Sequencing used CD4+ T cells from blood, obtained 45 to 46 months after liver transplant. The receptors derive from a human patient who received a liver transplant. Some T cells could come from the graft donor. The CDR3 runs from the conserved cysteine through the conserved F or W. The D gene is left open where the match is weak. Clone size, where shown, is once, few, many, or a class for clones that have expanded.

clone_size: -
j_call: TRBJ1-2
d_call: -
v_call: TRBV28
cdr3_nt: TGTGCCAGCCGGGACACGGTCTTTTATGGCTACACCTTC
cdr3_aa: CASRDTVFYGYTF

clone_size: -
j_call: TRBJ1-2
d_call: TRBD1
v_call: TRBV7-3
cdr3_nt: TGTGCCAGCAGCAGGGACAGGGGGCTCAATGGCTACACCTTC
cdr3_aa: CASSRDRGLNGYTF

clone_size: -
j_call: TRBJ1-5
d_call: -
v_call: TRBV5-1
cdr3_nt: TGCGCCAGCAGCGTGGACGGGGGCAATCAGCCCCAGCATTTT
cdr3_aa: CASSVDGGNQPQHF

clone_size: few
j_call: TRBJ2-5
d_call: -
v_call: TRBV2
cdr3_nt: TGTGCCAGCGGCGGACTACCCCCAGAGACCCAGTACTTC
cdr3_aa: CASGGLPPETQYF

clone_size: -
j_call: TRBJ2-2
d_call: -
v_call: TRBV2
cdr3_nt: TGTGCCAGCATAGAACGGGCCCAGAACACCGGGGAGCTGTTTTTT
cdr3_aa: CASIERAQNTGELFF

clone_size: -
j_call: TRBJ1-2
d_call: -
v_call: TRBV11-2
cdr3_nt: TGTGCCAGCAGCTTAAGAAACCGGCTTTCAGACGGGGATTATGGCTACACCTTC
cdr3_aa: CASSLRNRLSDGDYGYTF

clone_size: once
j_call: TRBJ2-7
d_call: -
v_call: TRBV15
cdr3_nt: TGTGCCACCAGCAGAGATCTCTTGGCGAACCCCTACGAGCAGTACTTC
cdr3_aa: CATSRDLLANPYEQYF

clone_size: -
j_call: TRBJ1-4
d_call: -
v_call: TRBV5-4
cdr3_nt: TGTGCCAGCAAAGACAGTAATAATGAAAAACTGTTTTTT
cdr3_aa: CASKDSNNEKLFF

clone_size: -
j_call: TRBJ2-1
d_call: -
v_call: TRBV7-6
cdr3_nt: TGTGCCAGCAGCTCCAATTCCTACAATGAGCAGTTCTTC
cdr3_aa: CASSSNSYNEQFF

clone_size: -
j_call: TRBJ2-7
d_call: -
v_call: TRBV9
cdr3_nt: TGTGCCAGCGGAGACAGGAACTCCTACGAGCAGTACTTC
cdr3_aa: CASGDRNSYEQYF

clone_size: -
j_call: TRBJ1-2
d_call: -
v_call: TRBV5-1
cdr3_nt: TGCGCCAGCAGCTTGGAAAGGGGAGGAGATGGCTACACCTTC
cdr3_aa: CASSLERGGDGYTF

clone_size: -
j_call: TRBJ2-1
d_call: -
v_call: TRBV10-1
cdr3_nt: TGCGCCACCGCTGACAATGAGCAGTTCTTC
cdr3_aa: CATADNEQFF

clone_size: -
j_call: TRBJ1-4
d_call: -
v_call: TRBV25-1
cdr3_nt: TGTGCCAGCAGCTTCGGACAGACTGCAACTAATGAAAAACTGTTTTTT
cdr3_aa: CASSFGQTATNEKLFF

clone_size: -
j_call: TRBJ2-7
d_call: TRBD1
v_call: TRBV28
cdr3_nt: TGTGCCAGCAGTTTACCCGGGACAGGGACCTACGAGCAGTACTTC
cdr3_aa: CASSLPGTGTYEQYF

clone_size: -
j_call: TRBJ2-3
d_call: -
v_call: TRBV19
cdr3_nt: TGTGCCAGTCATACCGGGACCCGCACAGATACGCAGTATTTT
cdr3_aa: CASHTGTRTDTQYF

clone_size: -
j_call: TRBJ1-4
d_call: TRBD1
v_call: TRBV7-9
cdr3_nt: TGTGCCAGCAGCTTAGGGACAGGGTCGAGTGAAAAACTGTTTTTT
cdr3_aa: CASSLGTGSSEKLFF

clone_size: -
j_call: TRBJ2-7
d_call: TRBD1
v_call: TRBV27
cdr3_nt: TGTGCCAGCAGCCGGGACAGGTACTACGAGCAGTACTTC
cdr3_aa: CASSRDRYYEQYF

clone_size: -
j_call: TRBJ1-1
d_call: TRBD1
v_call: TRBV2
cdr3_nt: TGTGCCAGCAGTGAAGATAGGGGGCGAGGAACTGAAGCTTTCTTT
cdr3_aa: CASSEDRGRGTEAFF

clone_size: -
j_call: TRBJ2-7
d_call: -
v_call: TRBV18
cdr3_nt: TGTGCCAGCTCACCGAGCACAGCTTCCTACGAGCAGTACTTC
cdr3_aa: CASSPSTASYEQYF

clone_size: -
j_call: TRBJ2-3
d_call: TRBD2
v_call: TRBV13
cdr3_nt: TGTGCCAGCAGCTTCCTAGCGGGATTAAGGACAGATACGCAGTATTTT
cdr3_aa: CASSFLAGLRTDTQYF

clone_size: -
j_call: TRBJ1-5
d_call: -
v_call: TRBV6-6
cdr3_nt: TGTGCCAGCGAAGGACAGCAGGGTAAGCGGCCCCAGCATTTT
cdr3_aa: CASEGQQGKRPQHF

clone_size: -
j_call: TRBJ1-3
d_call: -
v_call: TRBV11-2
cdr3_nt: TGTGCCAGCAGCTTCTTTAGAAACACCATATATTTT
cdr3_aa: CASSFFRNTIYF

clone_size: -
j_call: TRBJ2-7
d_call: TRBD1
v_call: TRBV4-1
cdr3_nt: TGCGCCAGCAGCCAGGCCGGGACAGGGAGCTACGAGCAGTACTTC
cdr3_aa: CASSQAGTGSYEQYF

clone_size: -
j_call: TRBJ2-3
d_call: TRBD2
v_call: TRBV5-6
cdr3_nt: TGTGCCAGCAGCTTGGGGACTAGCGGGAGGGCCACAGATACGCAGTATTTT
cdr3_aa: CASSLGTSGRATDTQYF

clone_size: -
j_call: TRBJ1-5
d_call: -
v_call: TRBV7-7
cdr3_nt: TGTGCCAGCAGTCCAGACTATAGCAATCAGCCCCAGCATTTT
cdr3_aa: CASSPDYSNQPQHF

clone_size: -
j_call: TRBJ1-1
d_call: -
v_call: TRBV5-5
cdr3_nt: TGTGCCAGCAGCGGGACGGACAGCAACACTGAAGCTTTCTTT
cdr3_aa: CASSGTDSNTEAFF

clone_size: -
j_call: TRBJ1-1
d_call: -
v_call: TRBV6-5
cdr3_nt: TGTGCCAGCAGTTCCTACAGGGCCGAGGGAGCTTTCTTT
cdr3_aa: CASSSYRAEGAFF

clone_size: -
j_call: TRBJ1-1
d_call: TRBD1
v_call: TRBV6-5
cdr3_nt: TGTGCCAGCAGTTACGGGACAGTAAAGAACACTGAAGCTTTCTTT
cdr3_aa: CASSYGTVKNTEAFF

clone_size: -
j_call: TRBJ2-5
d_call: TRBD1
v_call: TRBV11-2
cdr3_nt: TGTGCCAGCAGCTTAGCGGGACAGGGGTTGACTGGAGGAGAGACCCAGTACTTC
cdr3_aa: CASSLAGQGLTGGETQYF

clone_size: -
j_call: TRBJ1-1
d_call: -
v_call: TRBV7-2
cdr3_nt: TGTGCCAGCAGCGCGGACACCTACACTGAAGCTTTCTTT
cdr3_aa: CASSADTYTEAFF

clone_size: once
j_call: TRBJ1-5
d_call: TRBD1
v_call: TRBV6-5
cdr3_nt: TGTGCCAGCAGTGGAGGGGCAGGGGGGCAGCCCCAGCATTTT
cdr3_aa: CASSGGAGGQPQHF

clone_size: -
j_call: TRBJ2-1
d_call: TRBD2
v_call: TRBV10-3
cdr3_nt: TGTGCCATCAGTTCCTTAGCGGGGGATGAGCAGTTCTTC
cdr3_aa: CAISSLAGDEQFF

clone_size: -
j_call: TRBJ2-3
d_call: TRBD2
v_call: TRBV4-1
cdr3_nt: TGCGCCAGCAGCTCCCGCCCCCGGACTAGGGTTACAGATACGCAGTATTTT
cdr3_aa: CASSSRPRTRVTDTQYF

clone_size: -
j_call: TRBJ2-7
d_call: TRBD1
v_call: TRBV28
cdr3_nt: TGTGCCAGCAGACAGGGGGCTGTTGGCGAGCAGTACTTC
cdr3_aa: CASRQGAVGEQYF

clone_size: few
j_call: TRBJ2-5
d_call: TRBD2
v_call: TRBV6-6
cdr3_nt: TGTGCCGCCCGGCTTAGCGGGAGTGAAGAGACCCAGTACTTC
cdr3_aa: CAARLSGSEETQYF

clone_size: -
j_call: TRBJ2-3
d_call: -
v_call: TRBV7-2
cdr3_nt: TGTGCCAGCAGCTTGCCAGATACGCAGTATTTT
cdr3_aa: CASSLPDTQYF

clone_size: -
j_call: TRBJ2-4
d_call: TRBD2
v_call: TRBV5-1
cdr3_nt: TGCGCCAGCAGCTTGGATGTAGCGGGAGAGTACATTCAGTACTTC
cdr3_aa: CASSLDVAGEYIQYF

clone_size: -
j_call: TRBJ2-1
d_call: -
v_call: TRBV5-1
cdr3_nt: TGCGCCAGCAGCGCTAGCGTGTTGTCCTACAATGAGCAGTTCTTC
cdr3_aa: CASSASVLSYNEQFF

clone_size: -
j_call: TRBJ2-4
d_call: TRBD2
v_call: TRBV11-2
cdr3_nt: TGTGCCAGCAGCTTAGAAGCGGGAATTGCCAAAAACATTCAGTACTTC
cdr3_aa: CASSLEAGIAKNIQYF

clone_size: -
j_call: TRBJ2-2
d_call: -
v_call: TRBV5-1
cdr3_nt: TGCGCCAGCAGCTCCTACACAGGGATGAACACCGGGGAGCTGTTTTTT
cdr3_aa: CASSSYTGMNTGELFF

clone_size: -
j_call: TRBJ2-1
d_call: -
v_call: TRBV5-5
cdr3_nt: TGTGCCAGCAGCTTGGGAACTCAAAGAAACAATGAGCAGTTCTTC
cdr3_aa: CASSLGTQRNNEQFF

clone_size: -
j_call: TRBJ2-6
d_call: -
v_call: TRBV5-1
cdr3_nt: TGCGCCAGCTACAGCGATTCTGGGGCCAACGTCCTGACTTTC
cdr3_aa: CASYSDSGANVLTF

clone_size: -
j_call: TRBJ2-7
d_call: TRBD1
v_call: TRBV29-1
cdr3_nt: TGCAGCGCTGGGACAGGCGGATTCTACGAGCAGTACTTC
cdr3_aa: CSAGTGGFYEQYF

clone_size: few
j_call: TRBJ2-2
d_call: -
v_call: TRBV11-2
cdr3_nt: TGTGCCAGCAGCTTTAGGGGCATCGGGGAGCTGTTTTTT
cdr3_aa: CASSFRGIGELFF

clone_size: -
j_call: TRBJ2-7
d_call: -
v_call: TRBV6-6
cdr3_nt: TGTGCCAGCAGTCCAGGGTCCTACGAGCAGTACTTC
cdr3_aa: CASSPGSYEQYF

clone_size: -
j_call: TRBJ2-7
d_call: -
v_call: TRBV19
cdr3_nt: TGTGCCAGTAGTTTGGCCTTGGGGGACGAGCAGTACTTC
cdr3_aa: CASSLALGDEQYF

clone_size: -
j_call: TRBJ1-1
d_call: -
v_call: TRBV25-1
cdr3_nt: TGTGCCAGCAGTCTTCCAGGGGAAACTGAAGCTTTCTTT
cdr3_aa: CASSLPGETEAFF

clone_size: -
j_call: TRBJ2-5
d_call: -
v_call: TRBV18
cdr3_nt: TGTGCCAGCTCACGGCTCCTGGTCCCGGGACTCTCCCAAGAGACCCAGTACTTC
cdr3_aa: CASSRLLVPGLSQETQYF

clone_size: -
j_call: TRBJ2-7
d_call: TRBD1
v_call: TRBV6-1
cdr3_nt: TGTGCCAGCAGTGAATGGGGACAGATCATCTACGAGCAGTACTTC
cdr3_aa: CASSEWGQIIYEQYF

clone_size: -
j_call: TRBJ2-5
d_call: TRBD1
v_call: TRBV28
cdr3_nt: TGTGCCAGCAGTTCGACAGGGCTTTACCAAGAGACCCAGTACTTC
cdr3_aa: CASSSTGLYQETQYF

clone_size: -
j_call: TRBJ1-2
d_call: TRBD1
v_call: TRBV5-1
cdr3_nt: TGCGCCAGCAGCGGTTGGACAGGAAGCTATGGCTACACCTTC
cdr3_aa: CASSGWTGSYGYTF

clone_size: -
j_call: TRBJ2-7
d_call: TRBD1
v_call: TRBV5-1
cdr3_nt: TGCGCCAGCAGCTCGACAGGGGACTACGAGCAGTACTTC
cdr3_aa: CASSSTGDYEQYF

clone_size: -
j_call: TRBJ2-7
d_call: -
v_call: TRBV27
cdr3_nt: TGTGCCAGCAGTTGGGCAGGGACAAGCTCCTACGAGCAGTACTTC
cdr3_aa: CASSWAGTSSYEQYF

clone_size: -
j_call: TRBJ1-1
d_call: -
v_call: TRBV10-1
cdr3_nt: TGCGCCAGCAGTGAGTCGGGGGACTGGGGCGGCTTTATGACTGAAGCTTTCTTT
cdr3_aa: CASSESGDWGGFMTEAFF

clone_size: -
j_call: TRBJ2-7
d_call: -
v_call: TRBV6-1
cdr3_nt: TGTGCCAGCAGTGCTACAGGGTCGTCCCGCTCCTACGAGCAGTACTTC
cdr3_aa: CASSATGSSRSYEQYF

clone_size: -
j_call: TRBJ1-4
d_call: -
v_call: TRBV4-3
cdr3_nt: TGCGCCAGCAGCCAAGAGGCTGTACAGGGAAATGAAAAACTGTTTTTT
cdr3_aa: CASSQEAVQGNEKLFF

clone_size: -
j_call: TRBJ2-2
d_call: TRBD2
v_call: TRBV27
cdr3_nt: TGTGCCAGCAGTTTAAAAGCGGGAGGAGCAGCCGGGGAGCTGTTTTTT
cdr3_aa: CASSLKAGGAAGELFF

clone_size: few
j_call: TRBJ2-7
d_call: -
v_call: TRBV5-1
cdr3_nt: TGCGCCAGCAGCTCCTCTGGGGGAGGCTACGAGCAGTACTTC
cdr3_aa: CASSSSGGGYEQYF

clone_size: -
j_call: TRBJ2-7
d_call: -
v_call: TRBV15
cdr3_nt: TGTGCCACCAGCACTAGTCCCTCCTACGAGCAGTACTTC
cdr3_aa: CATSTSPSYEQYF